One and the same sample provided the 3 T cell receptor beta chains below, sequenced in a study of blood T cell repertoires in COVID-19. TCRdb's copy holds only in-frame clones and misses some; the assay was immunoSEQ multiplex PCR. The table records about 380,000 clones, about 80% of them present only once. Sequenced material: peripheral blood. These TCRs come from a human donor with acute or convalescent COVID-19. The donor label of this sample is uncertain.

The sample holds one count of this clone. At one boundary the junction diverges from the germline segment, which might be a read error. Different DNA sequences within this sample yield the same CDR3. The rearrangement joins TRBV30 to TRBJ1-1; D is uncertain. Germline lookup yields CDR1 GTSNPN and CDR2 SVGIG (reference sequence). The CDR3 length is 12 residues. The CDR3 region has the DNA TGTGCCTGGAGCGTTTTCGACGGAGCCCCAAACTTT. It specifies CAWSVFDGAPNF.

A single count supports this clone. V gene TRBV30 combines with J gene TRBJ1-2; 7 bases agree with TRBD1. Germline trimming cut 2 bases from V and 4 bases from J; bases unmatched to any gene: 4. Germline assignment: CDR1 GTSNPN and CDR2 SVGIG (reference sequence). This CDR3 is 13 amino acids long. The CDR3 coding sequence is TGTGCCTGGAGTTCCGGGACAGTCTATGGCTACACCTTC. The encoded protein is CAWSSGTVYGYTF.

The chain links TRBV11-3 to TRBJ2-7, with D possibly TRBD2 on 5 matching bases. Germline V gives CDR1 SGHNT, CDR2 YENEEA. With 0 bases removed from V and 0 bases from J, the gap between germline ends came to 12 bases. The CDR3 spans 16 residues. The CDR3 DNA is TGTGCCAGCAGCTTAGAGCCCGGCGCGGGCTCCTACGAGCAGTACTTC. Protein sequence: CASSLEPGAGSYEQYF.